The rows below give T cell receptor beta chains drawn from one sample of a study of cytomegalovirus exposure and HLA in healthy donors. The table came from immunoSEQ multiplex PCR; TCRdb's copy has only in-frame clones and leaves some out. This table has 200,000 or so clones, 84% appearing once. Sequencing was carried out using PBMCs. The receptors were sampled from a woman in her 50s in good health and CMV-seropositive. CDR3s include the opening cysteine and the closing phenylalanine or tryptophan. The D gene is left open where the match is weak.

TRBV25-1,TRBJ1-1,TRBD1,CASSAGQGTNTEAFF
TRBV2,TRBJ2-2,.,CASSGAAERSTGELFF
TRBV4-3,TRBJ1-4,.,CASSQVSTGWEKLFF
TRBV6-1,TRBJ2-7,.,CALSSNREYEQYF
TRBV2,TRBJ2-1,.,CASRRGGEIYNEQFF
TRBV7-3,TRBJ2-1,TRBD2,CASSLLAGASAEGQFF
TRBV6-5,TRBJ2-2,.,CASSQRGGGELFF
TRBV5-1,TRBJ2-3,TRBD2,CASSLELAGGPTDTQYF
TRBV7-9,TRBJ2-1,TRBD2,CASSSGLAGNNEQFF
TRBV19,TRBJ1-2,.,CASSIFGVPGYTF
TRBV7-9,TRBJ2-5,TRBD2,CASSLGLAGVSQETQYF
TRBV7-2,TRBJ2-2,TRBD2,CASSATAGTSTGELFF
TRBV28,TRBJ2-3,TRBD2,CASSIGGSTDTQYF
TRBV16,TRBJ1-2,TRBD1,CASSQSRTGTKDGYTF
TRBV5-1,TRBJ1-2,.,CASSLLGEVWDGYTF
TRBV27,TRBJ1-2,.,CASSLAAGSGGYTF
TRBV7-7,TRBJ2-5,TRBD1,CASSLGQGETQYF
TRBV28,TRBJ1-1,TRBD1,CASNTGVARTEAFF
TRBV6-1,TRBJ2-2,TRBD1,CASSVIRDRNTGELFF
TRBV11-3,TRBJ1-5,TRBD1,CASSWGTGNQPQHF
TRBV19,TRBJ1-1,TRBD1,CASSVGQGLKGTEAFF
TRBV5-6,TRBJ1-4,.,CASSLAGYEKLFF
TRBV19,TRBJ1-4,TRBD1,CASRTTGGGSEKLFF
TRBV27,TRBJ1-5,.,CASSFSGNQPQHF
TRBV11-2,TRBJ2-2,TRBD1,CASSQIRGRNTGELFF
TRBV5-4,TRBJ2-1,.,CASSLVIQGSYNEQFF
TRBV28,TRBJ2-3,TRBD2,CASSRTSDTDTQYF
TRBV6-6,TRBJ2-7,TRBD1,CASRLGGTGFDEQYF
TRBV19,TRBJ2-3,.,CASSMRADTQYF
TRBV9,TRBJ1-5,TRBD1,CASSVGQGNQPQHF
TRBV11-2,TRBJ1-5,.,CASSLAGQPQHF
TRBV2,TRBJ2-5,TRBD1,CASTMGQAGQETQYF
TRBV7-2,TRBJ2-7,.,CASSFNSYEQYF
TRBV27,TRBJ2-7,TRBD2,CASSSGLAGGSSYEQYF
TRBV13,TRBJ2-2,.,CASSWGAVSTGELFF
TRBV19,TRBJ2-2,TRBD1,CASVDRGTGELFF
TRBV7-2,TRBJ2-1,.,CASSIQDYNEQFF
TRBV7-8,TRBJ2-3,TRBD1,CASSLDRGRTDTQYF
TRBV12-5,TRBJ1-2,.,CASGSGLFYGYTF
TRBV5-1,.,.,CASSLMDYSYEQYF
TRBV29-1,TRBJ1-5,.,CSTGILYSNQPQHF
TRBV27,TRBJ1-1,.,CASSLRGNTEAFF
TRBV29-1,TRBJ2-3,.,CSVAASSSTDTQYF
TRBV6-1,TRBJ1-1,.,CASSSGQLNTEAFF
TRBV5-6,TRBJ2-5,TRBD2,CASSFSGVGETQYF
TRBV7-9,TRBJ2-2,TRBD1,CASSWGQANTGELFF
TRBV6-5,TRBJ2-1,.,CASSYLHGNEQFF